Below, 30 T cell receptor beta chains from the same sample are listed, as sequenced in a study of cytomegalovirus exposure and HLA in healthy donors. Both 60 Vbeta primers and 13 Jbeta primers went into the PCR. Measured with immunoSEQ multiplex PCR; TCRdb has only the in-frame clones, and not every one. The sample carries roughly 110,000 clones, about 80% recorded once. Sequencing used PBMCs. The receptors here all came from a woman aged 18-35 years in good health and CMV-seropositive.

The V call is TRBV30, the J call TRBJ2-3; 7 nucleotides align to TRBD2. The CDR3 runs 15 residues. Germline lookup yields CDR1 GTSNPN and CDR2 SVGIG (reference sequence). V lost 4 bases and J lost 0; bases outside the gene matches: 7. The CDR3 nucleotides read TGTGCCTGGAAGGCGGGTAGCGGGAGCACAGATACGCAGTATTTT. Protein: CAWKAGSGSTDTQYF.

Only a few counts were recorded for this clone. The chain joins TRBV10-1 to TRBJ2-2; D may be TRBD1 (6 bases). The CDR3 consists of 13 residues. In germline, CDR1 is WNHNN, CDR2 SYGVQD (reference sequence). V was clipped by 10 bases and J by 5 bases, with 14 bases between them. This chain's CDR3 is CATTVGGTGELFF. The CDR3, as DNA: TGCGCCACTACTGTAGGGGGTACCGGGGAGCTGTTTTTT.

The chain combines TRBV30 with TRBJ1-2; 10 bases map to TRBD1. Germline V gene data show CDR1 as GTSNPN and CDR2 as SVGIG (reference sequence). This CDR3 is 14 amino acids long. The trim removed 0 bases at V and 6 bases at J, leaving 4 bases unmatched. CDR3 in amino acids: CAWSVKGTGDGYTF. The DNA for the CDR3 is TGTGCCTGGAGTGTAAAGGGGACAGGGGATGGCTACACCTTC.

The V and J genes are TRBV9 and TRBJ2-7; TRBD2 might be the D (6 bases). Germline CDR1 SGDLS, CDR2 YYNGEE. This CDR3 comprises 15 residues. V lost 4 bases and J lost 7, with 21 bases in between. Here the CDR3 DNA reads TGTGCCAGCAGCCCTCCGGGACTCCTCTCTGGAGAGCAGTACTTC. Amino acid sequence: CASSPPGLLSGEQYF.

This chain connects TRBV5-1 to TRBJ2-7; 10 nucleotides line up with TRBD2. The V gene's germline CDR1 is SGHRS and CDR2 YFSETQ. Trimming at V came to 3 bases and at J to 5 bases, leaving 8 bases not matched to a gene. The CDR3 length is 15 residues. The CDR3 is CASSSQREGSHEQYF. CDR3 DNA: TGCGCCAGCAGCTCTCAGCGGGAGGGGTCCCACGAGCAGTACTTC. The full variable domain, rest sourced from reference TRBV5-1 and TRBJ2-7, is KAGVTQTPRYLIKTRGQQVTLSCSPISGHRSVSWYQQTPGQGLQFLFEYFSETQRNKGNFPGRFSGRQFSNSRSEMNVSTLELGDSALYLCASSSQREGSHEQYFGPGTRLTVT.

The chain has TRBV28 and TRBJ1-1; 7 bases fit TRBD1. V shed 3 bases and J 1 base; nucleotides not matched to a gene: 8. Per the germline V gene, CDR1 is MDHEN and CDR2 is SYDVKM. This CDR3 has 16 amino acids. CDR3 coding DNA: TGTGCCAGCAGTTTTGAGGGGGCTGGTTCGAACACTGAAGCTTTCTTT. Translating it yields CASSFEGAGSNTEAFF.

The chain is built from TRBV5-1 and TRBJ2-3; D is possibly TRBD1 (6 bases). The V gene's germline CDR1 is SGHRS and CDR2 YFSETQ. The CDR3 is made up of 16 amino acids. V shed 0 bases and J shed 5 bases, with 16 bases lying between them. The CDR3 reads CASSLAGTRRGDTQYF. In DNA form, the CDR3 reads TGCGCCAGCAGCTTGGCCGGGACAAGGCGAGGAGATACGCAGTATTTT.

The rearrangement joins TRBV7-3 to TRBJ2-1; 10 positions agree with TRBD1. The CDR3 contains 15 residues. With 5 bases clipped from V and 9 bases from J, the junction kept 10 bases outside the gene matches. Germline values: CDR1 SGHTA, CDR2 FQGTGA. CDR3 DNA: TGTGCCAGCAGCGGAGGAGGGACAGGGGAAACTGAGCAGTTCTTC. Translated, it gives CASSGGGTGETEQFF. Full variable domain (missing parts from reference TRBV7-3 and TRBJ2-1): GAGVSQTPSNKVTEKGKYVELRCDPISGHTALYWYRQSLGQGPEFLIYFQGTGAADDSGLPNDRFFAVRPEGSVSTLKIQRTERGDSAVYLCASSGGGTGETEQFFGPGTRLTVL.

The rearrangement uses TRBV30 and TRBJ2-1; D remains unclear. Germline V gives CDR1 GTSNPN, CDR2 SVGIG (reference sequence). V lost 5 bases to trimming and J lost 2 bases, with 13 bases between them. CDR3 length: 14 residues. The CDR3 coding sequence is TGTGCCTGGGCAGGCCCCTCTACCTACAATGAGCAGTTCTTC. Amino acid sequence: CAWAGPSTYNEQFF. The complete variable domain, with remaining parts taken from reference TRBV30 and TRBJ2-1, reads SQTIHQWPATLVQPVGSPLSLECTVEGTSNPNLYWYRQAAGRGLQLLFYSVGIGQISSEVPQNLSASRPQDRQFILSSKKLLLSDSGFYLCAWAGPSTYNEQFFGPGTRLTVL.

This clone showed up many times. The chain recombines TRBV7-2 with TRBJ2-1; maybe TRBD2 (6 bases). The CDR3 is 12 amino acids. The germline V gene encodes CDR1 SGHTA and CDR2 FQGNSA. V lost 5 bases, J lost 8 bases, and 10 bases lay in between. CDR3 protein: CASSPWGDEQFF. CDR3 nucleotides: TGTGCCAGCAGCCCATGGGGGGATGAGCAGTTCTTC.

This rearrangement joins TRBV27 to TRBJ1-1, with 11 bases identical to TRBD1. Germline V gene sequence: CDR1 MNHEY, CDR2 SMNVEV (reference sequence). The V and J ends lost 5 bases and 6 bases, in that order; junction bases with no gene match: 2. The CDR3 covers 13 residues. CDR3 bases: TGTGCCAGCAGTAGGGACAGGGGGGCTGAAGCTTTCTTT. Translation: CASSRDRGAEAFF.

This clone showed up just once. This rearrangement joins TRBV30 to TRBJ1-1; D gene uncertain. The V and J ends lost 0 bases and 7 bases respectively, with 15 bases between them. CDR3 length: 14 amino acids. CDR1 is GTSNPN, CDR2 SVGIG, per germline (reference sequence). DNA of the CDR3: TGTGCCTGGAGTGTTGAGGAGGGCAAGCTTGAAGCTTTCTTT. This codes for CAWSVEEGKLEAFF.

This clone has a single count. The chain uses TRBV30 and TRBJ1-1; a weak D match, TRBD1 (5 bases). The V and J ends lost 6 bases and 4 bases respectively, with 24 bases between them. This CDR3 has 16 residues. CDR1 is GTSNPN and CDR2 is SVGIG in the germline V gene (reference sequence). Here the CDR3 reads CACSSPRGHQPTEAFF. CDR3 coding DNA: TGTGCCTGTTCCTCTCCACGTGGACACCAGCCCACTGAAGCTTTCTTT.

In nucleotides, the CDR3 is TGTGCCACCACAGTTTTGGGACTAGCGGGTCGCCCCGGGGAGCTGTTTTTT. As protein: CATTVLGLAGRPGELFF. The chain has TRBV28 and TRBJ2-2, with 12 bases lining up with TRBD2. CDR1 MDHEN and CDR2 SYDVKM come from the germline V gene. The V segment lost 10 bases and the J segment 6 bases; nucleotides outside the gene matches: 15. CDR3 length equals 17 residues.

This clone was seen only once. This sequence joins TRBV13 and TRBJ1-1, with D possibly matching TRBD1 (5 bases). Looked up from germline, CDR1 is PRHDT and CDR2 is FYEKMQ (reference sequence). This CDR3 region has 15 residues. V shed 0 bases and J shed 6 bases, with 14 bases lying between them. DNA for the CDR3: TGTGCCAGCAGCTTAGGAAATTGGGGGGGGTCTGAAGCTTTCTTT. Translating gives CASSLGNWGGSEAFF. Full variable domain (rest looked up from reference TRBV13 and TRBJ1-1): AAGVIQSPRHLIKEKRETATLKCYPIPRHDTVYWYQQGPGQDPQFLISFYEKMQSDKGSIPDRFSAQQFSDYHSELNMSSLELGDSALYFCASSLGNWGGSEAFFGQGTRLTVV.

V gene TRBV5-6 combines with J gene TRBJ2-7, with no clear D. Deletions cut 3 bases from V and 2 bases from J, with 9 bases between. The length of the CDR3 is 13 residues. CDR1 is SGHDT and CDR2 is YYEEEE in the germline V gene. The CDR3 sequence is CASSWKEPYEQYF. The CDR3 coding sequence is TGTGCCAGCAGCTGGAAGGAGCCCTACGAGCAGTACTTC.

This chain links TRBV6-5 with TRBJ2-5; D may be TRBD1 (5 bases). The CDR3 is 15 amino acids. The germline gives CDR1 MNHEY, CDR2 SVGAGI. V lost 8 bases, J lost 5 bases, and 21 bases lay in between. The CDR3 loop is CASRLQTGAQETQYF. The CDR3 nucleotides are TGTGCCAGCCGACTTCAAACAGGCGCTCAGGAGACCCAGTACTTC.

The chain couples TRBV5-1 to TRBJ2-1, with TRBD1 matching over 8 bases. Unmatched junction bases numbered 9, after V lost 2 bases and J lost 5 bases. The CDR3 runs 16 residues. Germline assignment: CDR1 SGHRS and CDR2 YFSETQ. The CDR3 DNA reads as TGCGCCAGCAGCTTTATTTCCGGGACAGGACACAATGAGCAGTTCTTC. It is translated as CASSFISGTGHNEQFF.

The J gene is TRBJ1-2, the V gene TRBV15, with D possibly matching TRBD1 (5 bases). The CDR3 is made up of 17 amino acids. CDR1 is LNHNV and CDR2 is YYDKDF in the germline V gene (reference sequence). Trimming cost V 0 bases and J 3 bases, with 17 bases left between them. The CDR3 here is CATSRDYGPGRDYGYTF. The CDR3 region has the DNA TGTGCCACCAGCAGAGATTACGGTCCGGGCAGGGACTATGGCTACACCTTC.

This chain links TRBV7-3 with TRBJ1-1, with TRBD1 identical over 7 bases. Trimming took 4 bases from V and 4 from J; bases not matched to a gene: 12. The CDR3 extends over 16 amino acids. The germline CDR1 and CDR2 sequences are SGHTA and FQGTGA. CDR3 loop: CASSSGPLQGSTEAFF. The CDR3 nucleotides are TGTGCCAGCAGCTCCGGGCCGCTACAGGGGAGCACTGAAGCTTTCTTT.

V usage is TRBV5-1 and J usage is TRBJ2-1, with 10 bases aligning to TRBD2. The germline V gene encodes CDR1 SGHRS and CDR2 YFSETQ. There are 15 residues in the CDR3. Trimming at V came to 2 bases and at J to 9 bases, leaving 8 bases not matched to a gene. This CDR3 is CASSLTGTSVTEQFF. CDR3 bases: TGCGCCAGCAGCTTAACCGGGACTAGCGTCACTGAGCAGTTCTTC.

V usage is TRBV28 and J usage is TRBJ1-1; D is ambiguous. Looked up from germline, CDR1 is MDHEN and CDR2 is SYDVKM. This CDR3 region has 12 residues. The V end was cut by 7 bases, the J end by 6 bases, with 12 bases between. The DNA for the CDR3 is TGTGCCAGCATCTCTCGGGTATCTGAAGCTTTCTTT. Amino acids: CASISRVSEAFF.

The chain joins TRBV7-9 to TRBJ1-2, with TRBD1 identical over 8 bases. Per germline, CDR1 SEHNR and CDR2 FQNEAQ (reference sequence). V shed 3 bases and J 7 bases; nucleotides not matched to a gene: 4. This CDR3 has 13 residues. CDR3 in amino acids: CASSFGQGRGYTF. The DNA of the CDR3 is TGTGCCAGCAGCTTTGGACAGGGTCGTGGCTACACCTTC.

The genes are TRBV4-2 and TRBJ2-3; D remains ambiguous. Trimming shortened V by 2 bases and J by 7 bases, and 7 bases separated the two germline ends. The CDR3 has 12 amino acids. CDR1 LGHNA and CDR2 YNFKEQ come from the germline V gene. The CDR3 loop reads CASSQKTNTQYF. The CDR3 DNA follows: TGTGCCAGCAGCCAAAAGACAAATACGCAGTATTTT.

The count of this clone is one. V usage is TRBV1 and J usage is TRBJ1-1; the D call in the table, TRBD1, was not verified against the DNA. TRBV1 is labeled a pseudogene. This CDR3 comprises 15 residues. The CDR3 DNA follows: TGCACCAGCAGCCAAGTTTCAGGGTGGAACACTGAAGCTTTCTTT. This translates into CTSSQVSGWNTEAFF.

The chain has TRBV6-1 and TRBJ2-7, with 8 bases identical to TRBD1. V shed 3 bases, J shed 4 bases, and the junction held 14 bases outside the gene matches. CDR3 length equals 17 residues. Germline CDR1 reads MNHNS; CDR2 reads SASEGT. This CDR3 is CASSDPGPWTGTYEQYF. The DNA for the CDR3 is TGTGCCAGCAGTGACCCAGGACCGTGGACAGGGACGTACGAGCAGTACTTC.

V and J are TRBV12-5 and TRBJ2-7; TRBD1 matches at 10 bases. The germline V gene has CDR1 LGHNT and CDR2 FRNRAP. The CDR3 consists of 14 residues. V lost 5 bases and J lost 1; bases outside the gene matches: 2. The CDR3: CASGPGQGSYEQYF. CDR3 nucleotide sequence: TGTGCTAGTGGTCCGGGACAGGGGTCCTACGAGCAGTACTTC.

The V call is TRBV10-2, the J call TRBJ1-5; 8 positions match TRBD1. This CDR3 has 13 residues. V gave up 6 bases and J gave up 3 bases; unmatched junction bases: 1. The germline CDR1 and CDR2 sequences are WSHSY and SAAADI. DNA of the CDR3: TGCGCCAGCAGACAGGGGGTCAATCAGCCCCAGCATTTT. Translated, it gives CASRQGVNQPQHF.

The rearrangement links TRBV19 to TRBJ1-1; TRBD1 might be the D (5 bases). The CDR3 spans 17 residues. Trimming took 5 bases from V and 1 from J, leaving 20 bases between them. Germline loops: CDR1 LNHDA, CDR2 SQIVND (reference sequence). The chain's CDR3 is CASSPLRGQATNTEAFF. In DNA form, the CDR3 reads TGTGCCAGTAGTCCTCTCCGAGGACAAGCTACGAACACTGAAGCTTTCTTT.

CDR3 residues: CASRRDTYEQYF. CDR3 coding DNA: TGTGCCAGCAGGAGGGATACGTACGAGCAGTACTTC. The chain is built from TRBV28 and TRBJ2-5, with D maybe TRBD2 (5 bases). With the DNA end fitting TRBJ2-7 better, the J assignment may be wrong. The CDR3 is made up of 12 amino acids. Germline assignment: CDR1 MDHEN and CDR2 SYDVKM.